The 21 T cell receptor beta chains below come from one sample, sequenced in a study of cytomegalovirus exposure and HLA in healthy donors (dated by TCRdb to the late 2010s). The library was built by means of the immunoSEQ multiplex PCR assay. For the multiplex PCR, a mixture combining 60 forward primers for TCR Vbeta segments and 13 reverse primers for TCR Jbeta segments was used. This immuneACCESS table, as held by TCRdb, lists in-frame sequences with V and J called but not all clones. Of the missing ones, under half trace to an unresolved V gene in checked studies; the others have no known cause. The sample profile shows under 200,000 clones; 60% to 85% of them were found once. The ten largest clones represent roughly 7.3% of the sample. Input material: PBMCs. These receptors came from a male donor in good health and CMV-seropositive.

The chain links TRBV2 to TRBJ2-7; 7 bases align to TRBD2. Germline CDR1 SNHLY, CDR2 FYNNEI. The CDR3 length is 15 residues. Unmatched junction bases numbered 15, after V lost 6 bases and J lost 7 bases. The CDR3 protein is CASSVLANLAGEQYF. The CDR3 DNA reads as TGTGCCAGCAGCGTACTAGCGAACCTGGCGGGAGAGCAGTACTTC.

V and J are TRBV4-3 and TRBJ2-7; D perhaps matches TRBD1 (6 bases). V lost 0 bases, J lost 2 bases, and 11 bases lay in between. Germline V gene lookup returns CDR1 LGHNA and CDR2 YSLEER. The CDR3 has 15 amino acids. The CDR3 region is CASSQERTGPYEQYF. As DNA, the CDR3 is TGCGCCAGCAGCCAAGAAAGAACAGGGCCCTACGAGCAGTACTTC.

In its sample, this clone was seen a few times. CDR3 nucleotides: TGTGCCAGCAGCTTGTGGCCTAATCAGCCCCAGCATTTT. Translation: CASSLWPNQPQHF. The chain has TRBV5-6 and TRBJ1-5, with D unresolved. This CDR3 region has 13 residues. Per the germline V gene, CDR1 is SGHDT and CDR2 is YYEEEE. V was shortened by 1 base and J by 4 bases, with 6 bases between the two germline ends.

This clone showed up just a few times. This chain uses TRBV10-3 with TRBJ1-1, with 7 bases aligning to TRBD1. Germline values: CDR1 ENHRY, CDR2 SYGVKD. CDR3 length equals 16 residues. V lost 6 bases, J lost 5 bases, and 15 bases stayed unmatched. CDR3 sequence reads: CAIRANPIQGETEAFF. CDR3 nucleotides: TGTGCCATCAGGGCTAATCCTATTCAGGGGGAAACTGAAGCTTTCTTT.

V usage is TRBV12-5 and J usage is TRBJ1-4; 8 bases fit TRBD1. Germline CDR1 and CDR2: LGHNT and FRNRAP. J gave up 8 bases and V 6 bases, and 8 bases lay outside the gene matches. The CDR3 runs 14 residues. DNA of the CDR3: TGTGCTAGTGGATCGGACAGGGATGGGGAAAAACTGTTTTTT. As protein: CASGSDRDGEKLFF.

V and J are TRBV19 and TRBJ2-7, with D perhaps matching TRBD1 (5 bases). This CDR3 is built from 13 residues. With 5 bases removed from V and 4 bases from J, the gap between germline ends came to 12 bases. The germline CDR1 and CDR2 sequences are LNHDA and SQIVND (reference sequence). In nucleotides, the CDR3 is TGTGCCAGTAGTCCAACCACAGGTTACGAGCAGTACTTC. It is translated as CASSPTTGYEQYF.

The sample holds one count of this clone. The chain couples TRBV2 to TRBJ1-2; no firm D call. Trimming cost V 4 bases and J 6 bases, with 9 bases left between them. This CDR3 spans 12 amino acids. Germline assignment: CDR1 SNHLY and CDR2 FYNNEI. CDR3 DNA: TGTGCCAGCAGTGCGAGGGTACATGGCTACACCTTC. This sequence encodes CASSARVHGYTF.

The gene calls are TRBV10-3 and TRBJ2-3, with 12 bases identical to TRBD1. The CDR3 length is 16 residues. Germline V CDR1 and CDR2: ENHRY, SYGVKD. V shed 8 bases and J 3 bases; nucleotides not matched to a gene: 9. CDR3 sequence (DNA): TGTGCCATCCAGCCGGGACAGGGGGCTCGGACAGATACGCAGTATTTT. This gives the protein CAIQPGQGARTDTQYF.

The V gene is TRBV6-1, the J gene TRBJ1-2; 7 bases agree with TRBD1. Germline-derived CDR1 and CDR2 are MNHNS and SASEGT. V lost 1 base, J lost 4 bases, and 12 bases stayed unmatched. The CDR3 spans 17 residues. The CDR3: CASSEGKLRDSSYGYTF. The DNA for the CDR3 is TGTGCCAGCAGTGAAGGAAAGCTCCGGGACAGCTCCTATGGCTACACCTTC.

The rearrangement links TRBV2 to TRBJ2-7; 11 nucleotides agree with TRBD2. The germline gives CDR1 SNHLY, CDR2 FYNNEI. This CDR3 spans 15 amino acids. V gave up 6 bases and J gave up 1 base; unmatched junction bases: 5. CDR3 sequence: CASRTGTSGSYEQYF. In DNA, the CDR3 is TGTGCCAGCAGAACAGGGACTAGCGGATCCTACGAGCAGTACTTC.

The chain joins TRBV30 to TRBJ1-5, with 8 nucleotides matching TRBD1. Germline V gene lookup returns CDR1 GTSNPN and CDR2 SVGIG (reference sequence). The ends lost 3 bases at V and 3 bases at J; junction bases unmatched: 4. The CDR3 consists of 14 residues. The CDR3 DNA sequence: TGTGCCTGGAGCGCGGACAGGGACAATCAGCCCCAGCATTTT. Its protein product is CAWSADRDNQPQHF.

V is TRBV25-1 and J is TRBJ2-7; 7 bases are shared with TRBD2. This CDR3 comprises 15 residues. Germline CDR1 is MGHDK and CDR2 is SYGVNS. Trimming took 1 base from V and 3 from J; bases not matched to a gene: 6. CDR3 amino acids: CASSEWGGYDYEQYF. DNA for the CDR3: TGTGCCAGCAGTGAATGGGGGGGTTACGACTACGAGCAGTACTTC.

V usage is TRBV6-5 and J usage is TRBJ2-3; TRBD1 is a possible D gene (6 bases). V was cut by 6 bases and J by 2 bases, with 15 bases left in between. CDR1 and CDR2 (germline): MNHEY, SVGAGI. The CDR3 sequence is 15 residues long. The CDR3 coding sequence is TGTGCCAGCAGCTTGCGTGGGGGCAACACAGATACGCAGTATTTT. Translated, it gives CASSLRGGNTDTQYF.

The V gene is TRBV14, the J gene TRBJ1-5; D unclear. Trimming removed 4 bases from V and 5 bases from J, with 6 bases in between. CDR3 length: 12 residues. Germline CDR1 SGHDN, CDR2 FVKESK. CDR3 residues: CASSLPDQPQHF. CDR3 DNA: TGTGCCAGCAGCCTCCCCGATCAGCCCCAGCATTTT.

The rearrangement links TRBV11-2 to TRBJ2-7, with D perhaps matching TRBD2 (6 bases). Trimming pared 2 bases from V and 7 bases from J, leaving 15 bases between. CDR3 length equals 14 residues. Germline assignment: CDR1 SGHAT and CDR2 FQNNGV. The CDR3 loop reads CASSLPVGAGEQYF. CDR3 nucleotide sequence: TGTGCCAGCAGCTTACCGGTTGGGGCGGGGGAGCAGTACTTC. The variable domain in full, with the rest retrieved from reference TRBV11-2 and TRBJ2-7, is EAGVAQSPRYKIIEKRQSVAFWCNPISGHATLYWYQQILGQGPKLLIQFQNNGVVDDSQLPKDRFSAERLKGVDSTLKIQPAKLEDSAVYLCASSLPVGAGEQYFGPGTRLTVT.

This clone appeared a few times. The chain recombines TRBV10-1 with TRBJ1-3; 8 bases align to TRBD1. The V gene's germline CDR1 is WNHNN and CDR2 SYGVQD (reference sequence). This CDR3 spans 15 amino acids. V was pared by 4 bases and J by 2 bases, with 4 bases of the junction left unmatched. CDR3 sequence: CASSGQGTTGNTIYF. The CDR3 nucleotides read TGCGCCAGCAGTGGACAGGGGACCACTGGAAACACCATATATTTT.

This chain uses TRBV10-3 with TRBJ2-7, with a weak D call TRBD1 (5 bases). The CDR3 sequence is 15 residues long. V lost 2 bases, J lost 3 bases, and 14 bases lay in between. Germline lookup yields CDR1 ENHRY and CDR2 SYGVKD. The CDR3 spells CAISEGAIAFYEQYF. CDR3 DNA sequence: TGTGCCATCAGTGAGGGGGCCATAGCCTTCTACGAGCAGTACTTC.

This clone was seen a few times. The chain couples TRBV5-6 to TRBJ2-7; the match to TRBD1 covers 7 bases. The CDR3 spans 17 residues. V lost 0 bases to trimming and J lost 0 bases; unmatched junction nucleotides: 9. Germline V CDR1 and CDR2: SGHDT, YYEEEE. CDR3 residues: CASSLEGTGAHSYEQYF. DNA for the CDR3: TGTGCCAGCAGCTTGGAGGGAACAGGGGCCCACTCCTACGAGCAGTACTTC. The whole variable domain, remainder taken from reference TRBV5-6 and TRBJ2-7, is DAGVTQSPTHLIKTRGQQVTLRCSPKSGHDTVSWYQQALGQGPQFIFQYYEEEERQRGNFPDRFSGHQFPNYSSELNVNALLLGDSALYLCASSLEGTGAHSYEQYFGPGTRLTVT.

The CDR3 DNA is TGTGCCAGTAGTAGAGGACAGGCTCCGATTGACTCTAATTCACCCCTCCACTTT. Translating gives CASSRGQAPIDSNSPLHF. The chain couples TRBV19 to TRBJ1-6, with 7 positions matching TRBD1. Trimming at V came to 4 bases and at J to 6 bases, leaving 15 bases not matched to a gene. CDR1 is LNHDA, CDR2 SQIVND, per germline (reference sequence). CDR3 length: 18 residues. Looking up the rest from reference TRBV19 and TRBJ1-6 gives the full variable domain: DGGITQSPKYLFRKEGQNVTLSCEQNLNHDAMYWYRQDPGQGLRLIYYSQIVNDFQKGDIAEGYSVSREKKESFPLTVTSAQKNPTAFYLCASSRGQAPIDSNSPLHFGNGTRLTVT.

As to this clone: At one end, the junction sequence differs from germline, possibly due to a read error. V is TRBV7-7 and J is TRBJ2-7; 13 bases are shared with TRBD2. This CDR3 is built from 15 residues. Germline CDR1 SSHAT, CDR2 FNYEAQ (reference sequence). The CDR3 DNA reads TGTGCTAGCAGGCCGGGACTAGCGGGGTGTTACGAGCAGTACTTC. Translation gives CASRPGLAGCYEQYF.

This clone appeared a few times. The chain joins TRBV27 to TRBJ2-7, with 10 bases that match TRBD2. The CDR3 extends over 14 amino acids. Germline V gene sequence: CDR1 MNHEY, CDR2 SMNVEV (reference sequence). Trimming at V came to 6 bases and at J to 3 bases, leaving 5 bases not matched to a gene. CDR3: CASRDSGGLYEQYF. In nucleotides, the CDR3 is TGTGCCAGCAGGGATAGCGGGGGGCTCTACGAGCAGTACTTC.